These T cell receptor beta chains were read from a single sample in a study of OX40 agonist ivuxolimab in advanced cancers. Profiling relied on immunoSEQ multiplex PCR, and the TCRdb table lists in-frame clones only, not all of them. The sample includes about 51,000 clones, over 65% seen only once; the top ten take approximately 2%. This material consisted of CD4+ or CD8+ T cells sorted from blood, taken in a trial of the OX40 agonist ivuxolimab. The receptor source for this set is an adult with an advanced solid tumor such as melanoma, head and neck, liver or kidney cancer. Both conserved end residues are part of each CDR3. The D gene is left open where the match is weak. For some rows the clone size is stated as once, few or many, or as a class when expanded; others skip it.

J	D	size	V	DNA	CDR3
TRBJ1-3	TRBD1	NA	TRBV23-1	TGCGCCACGGACAGGGGGCTTAGTGGAAACACCATATATTTT	CATDRGLSGNTIYF
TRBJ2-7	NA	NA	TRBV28	TGTGCCAGCAGCCCCGGGACCGTCTCCTACGAGCAGTACTTC	CASSPGTVSYEQYF
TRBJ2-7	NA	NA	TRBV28	TGTGCCAGCAGCTCCGACAGGTCTTACGAGCAGTACTTC	CASSSDRSYEQYF
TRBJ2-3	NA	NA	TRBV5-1	TGCGCCAGCAGCTTGTTCCCAGGGAGTACAGATACGCAGTATTTT	CASSLFPGSTDTQYF
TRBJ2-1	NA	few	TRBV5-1	TGCGCCAGCAGCTTGAGTGGCCAGAGCGCCTACAATGAGCAGTTCTTC	CASSLSGQSAYNEQFF
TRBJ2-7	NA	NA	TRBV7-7	TGTGCTAGCAGCTTAGGTCCGGGACAAGTGAACGAGCAGTACTTC	CASSLGPGQVNEQYF
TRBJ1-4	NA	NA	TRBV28	TGTGCCAGCAGTTTGGTACAGGGAACTGAAAAACTGTTTTTT	CASSLVQGTEKLFF
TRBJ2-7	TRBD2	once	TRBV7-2	TGTGCCAGCAGCTCCAGGACTCCGGGACTAGGTTCTCTGCACGAGCAGTACTTC	CASSSRTPGLGSLHEQYF
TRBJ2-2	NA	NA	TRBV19	TGTGCCAGTAGTACAAAGATCTCCACCGGGGAGCTGTTTTTT	CASSTKISTGELFF
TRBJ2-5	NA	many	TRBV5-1	TGCGCCAGCAGCTTACAAGAGACCCAGTACTTC	CASSLQETQYF
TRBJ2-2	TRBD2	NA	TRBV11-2	TGTGCCAGCAGCCCGAGAGGAAGACTAGCGGGAGCCGCCGGGGAGCTGTTTTTT	CASSPRGRLAGAAGELFF
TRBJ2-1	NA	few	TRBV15	TGTGCCACCAGCAGAGATCGCGGGTCAAGCCACAATGAGCAGTTCTTC	CATSRDRGSSHNEQFF
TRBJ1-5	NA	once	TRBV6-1	TGTGCCACCCTGGCTGGGGGGGGCAATCAGCCCCAGCATTTT	CATLAGGGNQPQHF
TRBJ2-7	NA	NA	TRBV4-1	TGCGCCAGCAGCGGGCGGCCACAGGGCTACGAGCAGTACTTC	CASSGRPQGYEQYF
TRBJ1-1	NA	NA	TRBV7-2	TGTGCCAGCAGATCCAATAGGGAGAACACTGAAGCTTTCTTT	CASRSNRENTEAFF
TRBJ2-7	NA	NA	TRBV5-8	TGTGCCAGCAGCTTGGTGGTAGCGGCCTACGAGCAGTACTTC	CASSLVVAAYEQYF
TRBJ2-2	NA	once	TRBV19	TGTGCCAGTAGTCCGAATAGGATAGGGAGGACAGGATTGAACACCGGGGAGCTGTTTTTT	CASSPNRIGRTGLNTGELFF
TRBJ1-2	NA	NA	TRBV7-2	TGTGCCAGCAGCTGGAGGGAGGGGTATGGCTACACCTTC	CASSWREGYGYTF
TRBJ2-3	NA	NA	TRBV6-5	TGTGCCAGCAGTTACCGAGAACGCGCAGATACGCAGTATTTT	CASSYRERADTQYF
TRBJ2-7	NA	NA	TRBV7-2	TGTGCCAGCAGCTTGGCCCCGGGGAGGTACGAGCAGTACTTC	CASSLAPGRYEQYF
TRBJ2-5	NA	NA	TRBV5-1	TGCGCCAGCAGCCCCCGGTCGGTGAGGGAGACCCAGTACTTC	CASSPRSVRETQYF
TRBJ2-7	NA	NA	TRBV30	TGTGCCTGGAGTGCGGCTTACGAGCAGTACTTC	CAWSAAYEQYF
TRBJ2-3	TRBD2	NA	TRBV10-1	TGCGCCAGCAGTGAGTCAATAGCGGGGACCACAGATACGCAGTATTTT	CASSESIAGTTDTQYF
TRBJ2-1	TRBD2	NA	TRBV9	TGTGCCAGCAGCCCCCCCTATGAGCGGGACCCCTACAATGAGCAGTTCTTC	CASSPPYERDPYNEQFF
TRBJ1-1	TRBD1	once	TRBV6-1	TGTGCCAGCAGTATCCGGACAGGGGTTGAAGCTTTCTTT	CASSIRTGVEAFF
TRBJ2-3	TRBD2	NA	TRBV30	TGTGCCTGGAGTGTAGCGGGAGCTACAGATACGCAGTATTTT	CAWSVAGATDTQYF
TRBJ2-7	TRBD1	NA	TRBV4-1	TGCGCCAGCAGCCAACCTAACAGGGGGTACGAGCAGTACTTC	CASSQPNRGYEQYF
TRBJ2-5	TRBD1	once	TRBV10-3	TGTGCCATCGCTTCGAGACAGGGGGAGACCCAGTACTTC	CAIASRQGETQYF
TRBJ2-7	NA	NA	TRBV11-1	TGTGCCAGCAGCCCAAGCAGCTCCTACGAGCAGTACTTC	CASSPSSSYEQYF
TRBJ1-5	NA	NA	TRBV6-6	TGTGCCAGCAGTTACGGGGGGAGCAATCAGCCCCAGCATTTT	CASSYGGSNQPQHF
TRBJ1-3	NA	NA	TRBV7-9	TGTGCCAGCAGCCCCCCAGTCTCTGGAAACACCATATATTTT	CASSPPVSGNTIYF
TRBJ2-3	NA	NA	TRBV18	TGTGCCAGCTCACCAGAAGAAGATACGCAGTATTTT	CASSPEEDTQYF
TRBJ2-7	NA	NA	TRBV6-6	TGTGCCAGCAGTTACTCGAAGAAGGGTGGCTACGAGCAGTACTTC	CASSYSKKGGYEQYF
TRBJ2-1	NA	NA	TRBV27	TGTGCCAGCAGTGTGCGGGACGGAGACAATGAGCAGTTCTTC	CASSVRDGDNEQFF
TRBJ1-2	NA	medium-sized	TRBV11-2	TGTGCCAGCAGCTTAGAGGGAAGCGCAATTGGGGGCTACACCTTC	CASSLEGSAIGGYTF
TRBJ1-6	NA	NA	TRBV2	TGTGCCAGCATCCGTACCCCGTTGATACAGGGACGCAATAATTCACCCCTCCACTTT	CASIRTPLIQGRNNSPLHF
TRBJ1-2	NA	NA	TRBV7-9	TGTGCCAGCAGCTTAGAGGGAGGGGATGGCTACACCTTC	CASSLEGGDGYTF
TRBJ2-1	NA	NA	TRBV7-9	TGTGCCAGCAGCTTACCGCTGGGTAAGCAGTTCTTC	CASSLPLGKQFF
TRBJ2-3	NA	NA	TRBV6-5	TGTGCCAGCAGGCGGACTGGGGACACCAGAGATACGCAGTATTTT	CASRRTGDTRDTQYF
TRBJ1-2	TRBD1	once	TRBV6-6	TGTGCCAGCAGTTACTCAGGGGGCTCTGGCTACACCTTC	CASSYSGGSGYTF
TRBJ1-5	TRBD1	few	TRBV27	TGTGCCAGCAGTTTAGCAGGGGGTGGCAATCAGCCCCAGCATTTT	CASSLAGGGNQPQHF
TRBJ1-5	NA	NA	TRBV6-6	TGTGCCAGCAGTTACTTGAGGCAGATCGGCGGTCAGCCCCAGCATTTT	CASSYLRQIGGQPQHF
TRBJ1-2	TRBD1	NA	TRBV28	TGTGCCAGCAGCCCACAGGGGTCCCCCCTCTTAGGTGGCTACACCTTC	CASSPQGSPLLGGYTF
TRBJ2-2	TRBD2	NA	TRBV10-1	TGCGCCAGCAGCCAAGGGACTAGGTCCGGGGAGCTGTTTTTT	CASSQGTRSGELFF
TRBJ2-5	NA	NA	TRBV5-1	TGCGCCAGCAGCTTGGGTCCCTCCCAAGAGACCCAGTACTTC	CASSLGPSQETQYF